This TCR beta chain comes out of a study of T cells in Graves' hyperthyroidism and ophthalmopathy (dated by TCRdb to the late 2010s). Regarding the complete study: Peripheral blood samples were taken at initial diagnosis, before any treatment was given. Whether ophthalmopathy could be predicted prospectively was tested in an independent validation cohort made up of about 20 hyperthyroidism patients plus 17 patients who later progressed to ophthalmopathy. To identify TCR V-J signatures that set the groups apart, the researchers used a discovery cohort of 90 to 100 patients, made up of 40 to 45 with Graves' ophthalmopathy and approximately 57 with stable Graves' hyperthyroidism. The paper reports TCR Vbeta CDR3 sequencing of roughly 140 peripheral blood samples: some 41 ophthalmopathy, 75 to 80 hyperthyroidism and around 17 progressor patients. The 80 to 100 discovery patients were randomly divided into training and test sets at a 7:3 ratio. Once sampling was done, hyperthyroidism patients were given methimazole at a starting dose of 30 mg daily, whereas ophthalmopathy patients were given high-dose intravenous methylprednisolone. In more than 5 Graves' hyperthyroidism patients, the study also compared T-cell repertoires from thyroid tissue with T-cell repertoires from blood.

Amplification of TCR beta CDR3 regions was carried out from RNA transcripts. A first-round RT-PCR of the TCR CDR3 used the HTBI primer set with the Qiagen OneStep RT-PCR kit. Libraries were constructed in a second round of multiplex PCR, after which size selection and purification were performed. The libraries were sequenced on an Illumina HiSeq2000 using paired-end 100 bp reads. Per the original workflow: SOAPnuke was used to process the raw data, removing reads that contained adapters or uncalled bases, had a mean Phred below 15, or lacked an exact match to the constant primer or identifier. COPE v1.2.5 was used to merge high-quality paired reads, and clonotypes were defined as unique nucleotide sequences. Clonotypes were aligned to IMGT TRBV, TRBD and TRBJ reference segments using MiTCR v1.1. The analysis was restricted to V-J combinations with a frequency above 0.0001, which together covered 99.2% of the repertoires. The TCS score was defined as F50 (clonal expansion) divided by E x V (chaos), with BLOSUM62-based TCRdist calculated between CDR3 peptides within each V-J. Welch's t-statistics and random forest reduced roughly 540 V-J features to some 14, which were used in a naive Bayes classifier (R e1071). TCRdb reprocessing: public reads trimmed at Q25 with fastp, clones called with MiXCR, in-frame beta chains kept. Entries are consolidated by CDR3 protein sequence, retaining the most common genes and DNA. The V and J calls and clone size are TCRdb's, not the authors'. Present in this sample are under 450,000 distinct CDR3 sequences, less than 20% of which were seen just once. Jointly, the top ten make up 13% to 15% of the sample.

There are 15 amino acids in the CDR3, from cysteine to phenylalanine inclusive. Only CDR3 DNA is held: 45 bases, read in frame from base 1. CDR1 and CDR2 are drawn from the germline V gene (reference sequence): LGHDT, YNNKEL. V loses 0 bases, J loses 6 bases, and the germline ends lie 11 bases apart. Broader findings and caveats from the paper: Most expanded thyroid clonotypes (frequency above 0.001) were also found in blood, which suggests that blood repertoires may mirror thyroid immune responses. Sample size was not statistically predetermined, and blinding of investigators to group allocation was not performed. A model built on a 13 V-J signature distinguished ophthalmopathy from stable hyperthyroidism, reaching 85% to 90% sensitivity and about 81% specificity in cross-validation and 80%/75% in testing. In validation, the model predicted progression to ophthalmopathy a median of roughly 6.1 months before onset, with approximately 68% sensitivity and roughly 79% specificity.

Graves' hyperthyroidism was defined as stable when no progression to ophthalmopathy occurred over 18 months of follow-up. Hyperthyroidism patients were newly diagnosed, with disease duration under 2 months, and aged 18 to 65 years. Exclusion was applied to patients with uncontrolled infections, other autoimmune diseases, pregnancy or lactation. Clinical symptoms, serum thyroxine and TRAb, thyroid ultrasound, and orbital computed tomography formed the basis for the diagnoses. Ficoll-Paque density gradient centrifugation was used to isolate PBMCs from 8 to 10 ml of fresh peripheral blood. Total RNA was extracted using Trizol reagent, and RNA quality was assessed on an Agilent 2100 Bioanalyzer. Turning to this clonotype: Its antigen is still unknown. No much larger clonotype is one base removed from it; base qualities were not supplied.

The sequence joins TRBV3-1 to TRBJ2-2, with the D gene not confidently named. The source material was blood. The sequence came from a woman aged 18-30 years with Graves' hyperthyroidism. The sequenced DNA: TGTGCCAGCAGCCAAGATTTTGCTTTCTCCGGGGAGCTGTTTTTT. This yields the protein CASSQDFAFSGELFF.